This T cell receptor beta chain appears in the sequencing data of a study of blood T cell repertoires in COVID-19. In the study overall: Samples taken during acute and convalescent COVID-19 were collected in the United States, Italy and Spain.

Per germline, CDR1 SGHNT and CDR2 YYREEE (reference sequence). The CDR3 loop spans 16 amino acids. V was pared by 0 bases and J by 5 bases, with 16 bases between. This table comes from immunoSEQ multiplex PCR, and its TCRdb copy is limited to in-frame clones, with some not included. The sample carries about 76,000 clones, 70% to 90% recorded once. The sample was peripheral blood. This TCR was recovered from a human donor in a cohort sampled during active COVID-19. V is TRBV5-4 and J is TRBJ2-3; D is possibly TRBD1 (5 bases). CDR3 residues: CASSLGQGRVGDTQYF. As DNA, the CDR3 is TGTGCCAGCAGCTTGGGTCAGGGTAGGGTAGGAGATACGCAGTATTTT.